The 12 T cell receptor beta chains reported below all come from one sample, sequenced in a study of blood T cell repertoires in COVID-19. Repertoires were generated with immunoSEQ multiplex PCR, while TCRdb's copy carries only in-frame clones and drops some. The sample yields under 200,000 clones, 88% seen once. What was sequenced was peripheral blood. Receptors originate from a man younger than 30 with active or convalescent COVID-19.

The CDR3 protein is CASSSGQDPGYTF. The CDR3 region has the DNA TGTGCCAGCTCCTCAGGACAGGATCCTGGCTACACCTTC. The genes are TRBV18 and TRBJ1-2; 7 bases agree with TRBD1. Germline lookup yields CDR1 KGHSH and CDR2 LQKENI. J gave up 7 bases and V 6 bases, and 8 bases lay outside the gene matches. The CDR3 is 13 amino acids.

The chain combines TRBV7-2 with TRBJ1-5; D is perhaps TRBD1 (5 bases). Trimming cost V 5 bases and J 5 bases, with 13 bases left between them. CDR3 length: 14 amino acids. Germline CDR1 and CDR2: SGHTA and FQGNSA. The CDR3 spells CASSQELGHQPQHF. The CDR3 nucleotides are TGTGCCAGCAGCCAAGAGCTGGGGCATCAGCCCCAGCATTTT.

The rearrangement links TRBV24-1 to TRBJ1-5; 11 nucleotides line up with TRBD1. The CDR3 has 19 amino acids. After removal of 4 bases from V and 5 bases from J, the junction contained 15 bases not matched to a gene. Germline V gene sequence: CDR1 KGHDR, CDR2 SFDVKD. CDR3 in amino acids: CATSDPRTGGYLRDQPQHF. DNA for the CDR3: TGTGCCACCAGTGACCCTAGGACAGGGGGCTATCTTCGGGATCAGCCCCAGCATTTT.

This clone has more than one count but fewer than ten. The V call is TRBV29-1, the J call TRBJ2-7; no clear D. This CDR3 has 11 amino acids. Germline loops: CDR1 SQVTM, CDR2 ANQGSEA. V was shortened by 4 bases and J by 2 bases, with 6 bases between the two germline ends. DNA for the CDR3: TGCAGCGTTGTAGTCCCCTACGAGCAGTACTTC. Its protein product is CSVVVPYEQYF.

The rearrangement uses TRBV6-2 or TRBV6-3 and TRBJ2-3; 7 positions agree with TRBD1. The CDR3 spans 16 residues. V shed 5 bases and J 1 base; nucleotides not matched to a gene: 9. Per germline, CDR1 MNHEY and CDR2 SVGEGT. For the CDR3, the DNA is TGTGCCAGCAGTGATCGCCGAGACAGGGGCACAGATACGCAGTATTTT. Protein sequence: CASSDRRDRGTDTQYF.

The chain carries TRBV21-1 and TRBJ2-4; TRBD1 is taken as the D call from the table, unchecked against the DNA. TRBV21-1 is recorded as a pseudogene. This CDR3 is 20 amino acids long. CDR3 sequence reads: CASSHVPRWAGQGAKNIQYF. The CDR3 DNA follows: TGTGCCAGCAGCCACGTACCCCGATGGGCAGGGCAAGGAGCCAAAAACATTCAGTACTTC.

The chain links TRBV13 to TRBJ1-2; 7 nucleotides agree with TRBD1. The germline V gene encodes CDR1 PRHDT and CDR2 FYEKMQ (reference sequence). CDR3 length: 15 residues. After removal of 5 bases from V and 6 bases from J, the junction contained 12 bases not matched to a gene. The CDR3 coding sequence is TGTGCCAGCAGCACATTACAGGGGTCGTCCGATGGCTACACCTTC. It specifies CASSTLQGSSDGYTF. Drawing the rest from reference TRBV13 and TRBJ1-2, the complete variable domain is AAGVIQSPRHLIKEKRETATLKCYPIPRHDTVYWYQQGPGQDPQFLISFYEKMQSDKGSIPDRFSAQQFSDYHSELNMSSLELGDSALYFCASSTLQGSSDGYTFGSGTRLTVV.

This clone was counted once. In DNA form, the CDR3 reads TGTGCCATCAGTACAGGGGAAAACACTGAAGCTTTCTTT. It is translated as CAISTGENTEAFF. The chain is built from TRBV10-3 and TRBJ1-1, with 7 bases aligning to TRBD1. Germline-derived CDR1 and CDR2 are ENHRY and SYGVKD. The CDR3 runs 13 residues. The V segment lost 5 bases and the J segment 2 bases; nucleotides outside the gene matches: 2.

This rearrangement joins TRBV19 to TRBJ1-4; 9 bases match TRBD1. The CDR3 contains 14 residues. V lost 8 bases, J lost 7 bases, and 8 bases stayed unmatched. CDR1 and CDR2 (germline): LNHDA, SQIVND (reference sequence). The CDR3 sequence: CASESGTGSEKLFF. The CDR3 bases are TGTGCCAGTGAATCCGGGACAGGGTCTGAAAAACTGTTTTTT.

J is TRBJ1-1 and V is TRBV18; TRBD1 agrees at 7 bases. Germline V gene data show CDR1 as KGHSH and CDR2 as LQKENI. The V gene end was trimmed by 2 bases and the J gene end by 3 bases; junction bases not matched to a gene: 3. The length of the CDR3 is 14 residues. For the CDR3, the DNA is TGTGCCAGCTCACCAGACAGGGCAGACACTGAAGCTTTCTTT. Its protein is CASSPDRADTEAFF.

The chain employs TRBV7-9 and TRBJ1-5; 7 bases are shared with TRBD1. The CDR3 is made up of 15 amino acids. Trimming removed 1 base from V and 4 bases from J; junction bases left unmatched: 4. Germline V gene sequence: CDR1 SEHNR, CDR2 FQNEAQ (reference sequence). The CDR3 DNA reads TGTGCCAGCAGCTTAGGGTCAGGGGGAAATCAGCCCCAGCATTTT. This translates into CASSLGSGGNQPQHF.

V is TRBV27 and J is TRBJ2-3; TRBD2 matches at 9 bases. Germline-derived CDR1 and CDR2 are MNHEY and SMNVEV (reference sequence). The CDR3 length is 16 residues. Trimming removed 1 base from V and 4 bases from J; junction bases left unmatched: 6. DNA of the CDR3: TGTGCCAGCAGTTTATTAATAGCGGGAGTGTCAGATACGCAGTATTTT. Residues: CASSLLIAGVSDTQYF.